This T cell receptor beta chain was observed in a study of blood T cell repertoires in COVID-19. Study-wide background: Acute-phase and convalescent COVID-19 samples originated in the United States, Italy and Spain.

Data came from immunoSEQ multiplex PCR; TCRdb stores just in-frame clones and leaves some out. The data show roughly 290,000 clones, 70% to 90% seen once. The origin of this receptor is a woman between 50 and 59 years old with active or convalescent COVID-19. The sequenced material came from peripheral blood.

DNA of the CDR3: TGTGCCAGCAGTCCCTGGGGAGCTCTCGACTACACCTTC. Amino acid sequence: CASSPWGALDYTF. V usage is TRBV6-5 and J usage is TRBJ1-2; the D is unclear. This CDR3 has 13 residues. With 5 bases removed from V and 10 bases from J, the gap between germline ends came to 17 bases. CDR1 and CDR2 (germline): MNHEY, SVGAGI.